This entry lists 9 T cell receptor beta chains sequenced from one sample in a study of T cells after yellow fever vaccination. TCRdb re-called the 5' RACE reads with MiXCR, one entry per CDR3 protein. The sample records hundreds of thousands of distinct CDR3 sequences, less than 20% being singletons. The input for sequencing was PBMCs, taken about 5 days after the first yellow fever vaccination. These receptors were taken from a young man who received the YFV17D yellow fever vaccine.

This clonotype has a handful of counts. The chain links TRBV5-1 to TRBJ2-1; 7 bases are a match to TRBD2. The J segment lost 7 bases and the V segment lost 4 bases, leaving 11 bases of the junction unmatched. The CDR3 is made up of 15 amino acids. CDR1 and CDR2 (germline): SGHRS, YFSETQ. CDR3 sequence: CASSRGDVLGNEQFF. CDR3 nucleotides: TGCGCCAGCAGCCGGGGGGACGTACTGGGGAATGAGCAGTTCTTC.

This rearrangement joins TRBV7-9 to TRBJ2-7; no definite D call. The length of the CDR3 is 11 residues. Trimming left V 5 bases short and J 4 bases short, with 6 bases between. Germline V CDR1 and CDR2: SEHNR, FQNEAQ (reference sequence). DNA of the CDR3: TGTGCCAGCAGCCCGGCGTACGAGCAGTACGTC. As protein: CASSPAYEQYV.

This clonotype showed up just a few times. The J gene is TRBJ2-5, the V gene TRBV14; 7 bases map to TRBD1. Per germline, CDR1 SGHDN and CDR2 FVKESK. After removal of 2 bases from V and 4 bases from J, the junction contained 19 bases not matched to a gene. This CDR3 has 19 residues. The CDR3 is CASSQKGPWGQFLGETQYF. For the CDR3, the DNA is TGTGCCAGCAGCCAAAAGGGCCCGTGGGGACAGTTCCTGGGAGAGACCCAGTACTTC.

The chain links TRBV29-1 to TRBJ2-1; 8 positions match TRBD2. The CDR3 has 16 amino acids. V dropped 4 bases and J dropped 0; count of bases not matched to a gene: 8. Germline CDR1 and CDR2: SQVTM and ANQGSEA. Here the CDR3 DNA reads TGCAGCGTTGTAGCGGGGTTGACGAGCTCCTACAATGAGCAGTTCTTC. This sequence encodes CSVVAGLTSSYNEQFF.

This rearrangement joins TRBV25-1 to TRBJ1-1; perhaps TRBD1 as D (5 bases). The CDR3 extends over 14 amino acids. V lost 6 bases and J lost 1, with 12 bases in between. Looked up from germline, CDR1 is MGHDK and CDR2 is SYGVNS. CDR3: CASSSGGGNTEAFF. As DNA, the CDR3 is TGTGCCAGCAGCTCTGGGGGGGGGAACACTGAAGCTTTCTTT.

V gene TRBV5-6 combines with J gene TRBJ2-1; 8 nucleotides match TRBD2. The germline V gene has CDR1 SGHDT and CDR2 YYEEEE. The CDR3 covers 17 residues. Trimming at V came to 0 bases and at J to 0 bases, leaving 5 bases not matched to a gene. CDR3 bases: TGTGCCAGCAGCTTGGCCGGCGGGACTAGCTCCTACAATGAGCAGTTCTTC. It codes for CASSLAGGTSSYNEQFF.

This clonotype was counted ten times or more. DNA for the CDR3: TGTGCCAGCAGCTTAACGGAGACCCAGTACTTC. Translated, it gives CASSLTETQYF. This chain links TRBV7-2 with TRBJ2-5; D uncertain. Between the trimmed V and J ends, which lost 2 bases and 5 bases, there was a span of 3 bases. The germline V gene encodes CDR1 SGHTA and CDR2 FQGNSA. This CDR3 has 11 amino acids.

The genes are TRBV27 and TRBJ2-3; 12 bases line up with TRBD2. Losses at the gene ends were 5 bases for V and 3 bases for J; bases not matched to a gene: 18. The germline V gene has CDR1 MNHEY and CDR2 SMNVEV (reference sequence). The CDR3 is 20 residues long. CDR3 sequence: CASSPLTSGGVDSQTDTQYF. DNA for the CDR3: TGTGCCAGCAGTCCTCTGACTAGCGGGGGAGTCGACTCGCAAACAGATACGCAGTATTTT.

This clonotype showed up just once. The chain links TRBV4-1 to TRBJ1-2; D ambiguous. V lost 0 bases and J lost 8, with 10 bases in between. The length of the CDR3 is 13 residues. Germline V gene data show CDR1 as MGHRA and CDR2 as YSYEKL. CDR3 amino acids: CASSQEDGRGYTF. For the CDR3, the DNA is TGCGCCAGCAGCCAAGAAGACGGGCGCGGCTACACCTTC.